This is a list of T cell receptor beta chains from one sample in a study of T cell changes during pregnancy in multiple sclerosis. The method was immunoSEQ multiplex PCR; TCRdb's version includes in-frame clones alone and lacks a portion of them. This repertoire shows roughly 26,000 clones, 89% found once; its top ten account for approximately 16%. The input for sequencing was CD8+ T cells from peripheral blood mononuclear cells, taken in the second trimester of pregnancy. These receptors all stem from a female donor with multiple sclerosis, enrolled in a pregnancy study. Each CDR3 is given with its conserved first and last residue. D genes are given only for firm matches. Clone size is given for some rows only: seen once, a few or many times, or a class if the clone is expanded.

D,V,J,size,DNA,CDR3
NA,TRBV28,TRBJ1-5,NA,TGTGCCAGCAGTTTATGGGCAGGACAGCCCCAGCATTTT,CASSLWAGQPQHF
NA,TRBV27,TRBJ2-3,NA,TGTGCCAGCAGTTATTACGTAGGGGGATACACAGATACGCAGTATTTT,CASSYYVGGYTDTQYF
TRBD1,TRBV29-1,TRBJ1-1,medium-sized,TGCAGCGTTGAAGATCTACAGGGGGCGGTGGACACTGAAGCTTTCTTT,CSVEDLQGAVDTEAFF
TRBD2,TRBV29-1,TRBJ2-1,NA,TGCAGCGTCGATGGGACTAGCGGGAGCAGTTTCTACAATGAGCAGTTCTTC,CSVDGTSGSSFYNEQFF
TRBD1,TRBV30,TRBJ1-3,NA,TGTGCCTTACAACAGGGGGGGGGAAACACCATATATTTT,CALQQGGGNTIYF
TRBD1,TRBV6-5,TRBJ1-2,NA,TGTGCCAGCAGTTACTCGGGACAGAGTTATGGCTACACCTTC,CASSYSGQSYGYTF
NA,TRBV27,TRBJ1-1,NA,TGTGCCAGCAGTTTAGGCTCGAACACTGAAGCTTTCTTT,CASSLGSNTEAFF
TRBD2,TRBV7-6,TRBJ2-1,NA,TGTGCCAGCAGCTTCCGACTAGCGGCTTACAATGAGCAGTTCTTC,CASSFRLAAYNEQFF
TRBD1,TRBV6-5,TRBJ2-1,NA,TGTGCCAGCGGGGACAGGGTAGACGATGAGCAGTTCTTC,CASGDRVDDEQFF
TRBD2,TRBV4-3,TRBJ2-2,NA,TGCGCCAGCAGCCAAGACGGAGAAGCGGGAGGTCACACCGGGGAGCTGTTTTTT,CASSQDGEAGGHTGELFF
TRBD1,TRBV4-2,TRBJ2-1,NA,TGTGCCAGCAGCCAAGTAGCCGGGGACAGCAATGAGCAGTTCTTC,CASSQVAGDSNEQFF
TRBD2,TRBV5-1,TRBJ2-1,NA,TGCGCCAGCAGCAGAACTAGCGGGTCCTACAATGAGCAGTTCTTC,CASSRTSGSYNEQFF
TRBD2,TRBV10-3,TRBJ2-1,NA,TGTGCCATCAGTGAAACTAGCGGGTCCTCTCGAGGGTACAATGAGCAGTTCTTC,CAISETSGSSRGYNEQFF